This paragraph reports one TCR beta chain. Its antigen is unidentified. The source of the sample is a study of cytomegalovirus exposure and HLA in healthy donors. Findings of the study overall: It was assumed in the presence/absence analyses that sequencing depth was roughly uniform across donors.

CDR3 length: 14 residues. CDR1 is MGHDK and CDR2 is SYGVNS in the germline V gene. V was shortened by 1 base and J by 6 bases, with 7 bases between the two germline ends. In the PCR, 60 Vbeta and 13 Jbeta primers were used. The data were produced by immunoSEQ multiplex PCR, yet TCRdb's version contains in-frame clones alone and is incomplete. The sample consists of 150,000 to 200,000 clones, about 80% of them appearing once. What was sequenced was PBMCs. This rearrangement joins TRBV25-1 to TRBJ1-6; D not resolved. The sequence came from a woman aged 45-60 years in good health and CMV-seropositive. This chain's CDR3 is CASSELLGNSPLHF. DNA for the CDR3: TGTGCCAGCAGTGAATTACTAGGTAATTCACCCCTCCACTTT.